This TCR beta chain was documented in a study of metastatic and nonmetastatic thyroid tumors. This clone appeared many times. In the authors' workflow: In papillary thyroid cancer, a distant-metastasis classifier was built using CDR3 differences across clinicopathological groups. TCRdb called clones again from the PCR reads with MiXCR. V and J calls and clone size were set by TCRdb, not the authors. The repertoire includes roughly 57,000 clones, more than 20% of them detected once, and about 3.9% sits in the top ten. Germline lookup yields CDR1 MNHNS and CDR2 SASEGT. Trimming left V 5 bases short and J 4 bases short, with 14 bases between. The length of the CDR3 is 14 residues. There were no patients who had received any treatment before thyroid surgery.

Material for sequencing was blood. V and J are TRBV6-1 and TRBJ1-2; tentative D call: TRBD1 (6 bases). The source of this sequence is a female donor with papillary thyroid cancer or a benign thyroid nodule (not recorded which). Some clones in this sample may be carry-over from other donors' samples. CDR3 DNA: TGTGCCAGCAGTCCCCCTGAGGGGGGCTATGGCTACACCTTC. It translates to CASSPPEGGYGYTF.